Listed below are T cell receptor beta chains from one sample, sequenced in a study of CD8 T cells in ankylosing spondylitis. TCRdb used MiXCR to reprocess the 5' RACE reads, holding one entry per CDR3 protein. The table has just over 150,000 distinct CDR3 sequences, about 17% seen once; the top ten hold about 8.2%. The sample taken for sequencing was blood, either unsorted or a sorted T cell fraction (not recorded which). These receptors were collected from a male donor with ankylosing spondylitis or in good health (not recorded which). CDR3s include the opening cysteine and the closing phenylalanine or tryptophan. D genes are given only for firm matches. Clone size is stated in some rows and not others, as once, few, many or a class when expanded.

v_call,clone_size,d_call,j_call,cdr3_nt,cdr3_aa
TRBV12-3/TRBV12-4,many,TRBD1,TRBJ1-1,TGTGCCAGCACCGAACAGGGGACGAACACTGAAGCTTTCTTT,CASTEQGTNTEAFF
TRBV5-1,NA,NA,TRBJ1-1,TGCGCCAGCAGCCACCCGCTGGGGGGGACTGAAGCTTTCTTT,CASSHPLGGTEAFF
TRBV4-2,NA,TRBD2,TRBJ2-4,TGTGCCAGCAGCCAGATACTAGCGGGAGTCCGGGGAGCCAAAAACATTCAGTACTTC,CASSQILAGVRGAKNIQYF
TRBV12-3/TRBV12-4,many,NA,TRBJ2-5,TGTGCCAGCAGTGGGGGCAGGGAGACCCAGTACTTC,CASSGGRETQYF
TRBV3-1,NA,NA,TRBJ1-5,TGTGCCAGCGGGCCTACCCGGGATCAGCCCCAGCATTTT,CASGPTRDQPQHF
TRBV28,NA,NA,TRBJ2-3,TGTGCCAGCAGTTTAGCTCAGGGAGGCGCAGATACGCAGTATTTT,CASSLAQGGADTQYF
TRBV23-1,NA,TRBD2,TRBJ2-5,TGCGCCAGCAGTCAATCGAGGCTAGCGGCCAATGAGACCCAGTACTTC,CASSQSRLAANETQYF
TRBV6-6,many,NA,TRBJ2-2,TGTGCCAGCACGCGCGAGGGCGGGGAGCTGTTTTTT,CASTREGGELFF
TRBV21-1,many,NA,TRBJ2-3,TGTGCCAGCAGCATAGGACCAGGGGGTAGCACAGATACGCAGTATTTT,CASSIGPGGSTDTQYF
TRBV6-2/TRBV6-3,NA,TRBD1,TRBJ2-1,TGTGCCAGCAGTTACGGGACAGTAAATGAGCAGTTCTTC,CASSYGTVNEQFF
TRBV2,few,NA,TRBJ2-7,TGTGCCAGCAGTGACGGCACATCATTCTCCTACGAGCAGTACTTC,CASSDGTSFSYEQYF
TRBV4-1,NA,NA,TRBJ2-1,TGCGCCAGCAGCCAAGGCCACTCCAGCCCCGAGCAGTTCTTC,CASSQGHSSPEQFF
TRBV7-9,NA,TRBD1,TRBJ1-2,TGTGCCAGCAGCATTGGACAGGGAAGCAACTATGGCTACACCTTC,CASSIGQGSNYGYTF
TRBV20-1,many,NA,TRBJ2-7,TGCAGTGCTAGAGATCCCCGGGACGCCTCCTACGAGCAGTACTTC,CSARDPRDASYEQYF
TRBV5-1,many,NA,TRBJ2-7,TGCGCCAGCAGGGACCGGATCAGCTACGAGCAGTACTTC,CASRDRISYEQYF
TRBV6-1,few,NA,TRBJ2-7,TGTGCCAGCAGGGCCGGGACTCCCTCGCCCTACGAGCAGTACTTC,CASRAGTPSPYEQYF
TRBV6-6,once,TRBD1,TRBJ2-1,TGTGCCAGCAGTCCGAGACAGGGGTCAGGAAATGAGCAGTTCTTC,CASSPRQGSGNEQFF
TRBV29-1,NA,NA,TRBJ2-5,TGCAGCGGGTCCCCGGGACGGACCCAAGAGACCCAGTACTTC,CSGSPGRTQETQYF
TRBV25-1,many,TRBD2,TRBJ2-5,TGTGCCAGCAGTCCGGGTAGCGGGGGCGTTGGAGAGACCCAGTACTTC,CASSPGSGGVGETQYF
TRBV5-1,few,NA,TRBJ2-7,TGCGCCAGCAGCTCCAGGGTTGGGTACGAGCAGTACTTC,CASSSRVGYEQYF
TRBV24-1,NA,TRBD1,TRBJ1-5,TGTGCCACTTCCGGACAGGGAAAACTCCAGCCCCAGCATTTT,CATSGQGKLQPQHF
TRBV29-1,NA,TRBD2,TRBJ2-3,TGCAGCGTTCGGAGCGGGAGATCCACAGATACGCAGTATTTT,CSVRSGRSTDTQYF
TRBV19,many,TRBD2,TRBJ2-1,TGTGCCAGTAGTATTCTGCTAGCGGAGGGTGGGTATGAGCAGTTCTTC,CASSILLAEGGYEQFF
TRBV5-4,NA,NA,TRBJ1-4,TGTGCCAGCAGCTTGGCCGGGACGCCTGATGAAAAACTGTTTTTT,CASSLAGTPDEKLFF